This is a list of T cell receptor beta chains from one sample in a study of beta chain features in type 1 diabetes. The assay was immunoSEQ multiplex PCR, and TCRdb's table has in-frame clones only and misses some. The sample has 300,000 to 450,000 clones, roughly a tenth seen once. The sequenced material came from central memory CD4+ T cells from blood. The receptors were gathered from a man between 25 and 39 years old with type 1 diabetes. CDR3s include the opening cysteine and the closing phenylalanine or tryptophan. Each record gives: V gene, J gene, D gene, clone size, CDR3 protein, CDR3 DNA. A D gene is named only where the DNA matches it firmly. Clone size is stated in some rows and not others, as once, few, many or a class when expanded.

V gene: TRBV5-4; J gene: TRBJ2-3; D gene: -; clone size: -; CDR3 protein: CASSLPRGDTQYF; CDR3 DNA: TGTGCCAGCAGCTTGCCCCGAGGAGATACGCAGTATTTT
V gene: TRBV28; J gene: TRBJ1-1; D gene: TRBD1; clone size: -; CDR3 protein: CASSLSLQQGMTRSYVAFF; CDR3 DNA: TGTGCCAGCAGTTTATCTTTACAACAGGGGATGACTCGGAGCTATGTAGCTTTCTTT
V gene: TRBV5-8; J gene: TRBJ2-6; D gene: -; clone size: few; CDR3 protein: CASSPRWGSSGANVLTF; CDR3 DNA: TGTGCCAGCAGCCCGCGGTGGGGAAGCTCTGGGGCCAACGTCCTGACTTTC
V gene: TRBV29-1; J gene: TRBJ2-5; D gene: TRBD2; clone size: few; CDR3 protein: CSGRLAGGPETQYF; CDR3 DNA: TGCAGCGGACGACTAGCGGGAGGGCCGGAGACCCAGTACTTC
V gene: TRBV7-6; J gene: TRBJ1-5; D gene: TRBD1; clone size: few; CDR3 protein: CASSRGTGEGQPQHF; CDR3 DNA: TGTGCCAGCAGCCGAGGGACAGGCGAGGGTCAGCCCCAGCATTTT
V gene: TRBV6-6; J gene: TRBJ2-7; D gene: TRBD2; clone size: -; CDR3 protein: CASSPGTSGSYEQYF; CDR3 DNA: TGTGCCAGCAGCCCCGGGACTAGCGGAAGCTACGAGCAGTACTTC
V gene: TRBV5-1; J gene: TRBJ2-3; D gene: -; clone size: -; CDR3 protein: CASSVSTDTQYF; CDR3 DNA: TGCGCCAGCAGCGTTAGCACAGATACGCAGTATTTT
V gene: TRBV9; J gene: TRBJ1-4; D gene: -; clone size: -; CDR3 protein: CASSPVGGTEKLFF; CDR3 DNA: TGTGCCAGCAGCCCCGTCGGGGGCACCGAAAAACTGTTTTTT
V gene: TRBV2; J gene: TRBJ2-7; D gene: TRBD2; clone size: -; CDR3 protein: CASRAGLAGSSYEQYF; CDR3 DNA: TGTGCCAGCAGAGCCGGACTAGCGGGTAGCTCCTACGAGCAGTACTTC
V gene: TRBV19; J gene: TRBJ2-5; D gene: -; clone size: -; CDR3 protein: CATRGAPGYQETQYF; CDR3 DNA: TGTGCCACCCGTGGGGCGCCCGGCTACCAAGAGACCCAGTACTTC
V gene: TRBV2; J gene: TRBJ1-1; D gene: -; clone size: few; CDR3 protein: CASTGTMNTEAFF; CDR3 DNA: TGTGCCAGCACGGGGACCATGAACACTGAAGCTTTCTTT
V gene: TRBV30; J gene: TRBJ2-1; D gene: -; clone size: -; CDR3 protein: CAWSVSQRQFF; CDR3 DNA: TGTGCCTGGAGTGTATCCCAGAGGCAGTTCTTC
V gene: TRBV6-5; J gene: TRBJ2-7; D gene: TRBD2; clone size: once; CDR3 protein: CASSYHLADTYEQYF; CDR3 DNA: TGTGCCAGCAGTTACCATCTAGCGGACACCTACGAGCAGTACTTC
V gene: TRBV6-5; J gene: TRBJ2-5; D gene: TRBD2; clone size: -; CDR3 protein: CASLREAQETQYF; CDR3 DNA: TGTGCCAGCCTCCGGGAGGCCCAAGAGACCCAGTACTTC
V gene: TRBV5-4; J gene: TRBJ2-7; D gene: TRBD2; clone size: few; CDR3 protein: CASSFQREVHEQYF; CDR3 DNA: TGTGCCAGCAGCTTCCAGCGGGAGGTCCACGAGCAGTACTTC
V gene: TRBV6-6; J gene: TRBJ1-2; D gene: -; clone size: -; CDR3 protein: CASSYSRGGYTF; CDR3 DNA: TGTGCCAGCAGTTACTCACGGGGAGGCTACACCTTC
V gene: TRBV5-1; J gene: TRBJ1-1; D gene: -; clone size: -; CDR3 protein: CASSFVTGNTEAFF; CDR3 DNA: TGCGCCAGCAGCTTCGTAACAGGGAACACTGAAGCTTTCTTT
V gene: TRBV7-9; J gene: TRBJ2-1; D gene: TRBD2; clone size: -; CDR3 protein: CASSPRGSVYNEQFF; CDR3 DNA: TGTGCCAGCAGCCCGCGCGGGAGTGTCTACAATGAGCAGTTCTTC
V gene: TRBV28; J gene: TRBJ2-7; D gene: -; clone size: -; CDR3 protein: CASSPQSVYEQYF; CDR3 DNA: TGTGCCAGCAGCCCACAGTCGGTCTACGAGCAGTACTTC
V gene: TRBV7-7; J gene: TRBJ2-1; D gene: -; clone size: many; CDR3 protein: CASSLLTRDEQFF; CDR3 DNA: TGTGCTAGCAGCTTGCTTACTAGAGATGAGCAGTTCTTC
V gene: TRBV19; J gene: TRBJ1-5; D gene: -; clone size: -; CDR3 protein: CASSRPGRDQPQHF; CDR3 DNA: TGTGCCAGTAGTAGACCGGGCCGAGATCAGCCCCAGCATTTT
V gene: TRBV6-5; J gene: TRBJ1-4; D gene: -; clone size: few; CDR3 protein: CASSQGEKLFF; CDR3 DNA: TGTGCCAGCAGTCAAGGGGAAAAACTGTTTTTT
V gene: TRBV29-1; J gene: TRBJ2-7; D gene: -; clone size: many; CDR3 protein: CSVEEDGRSQYF; CDR3 DNA: TGCAGCGTTGAAGAGGACGGACGGTCGCAGTACTTC
V gene: TRBV30; J gene: TRBJ2-7; D gene: -; clone size: few; CDR3 protein: CAWSVRLGRGQYF; CDR3 DNA: TGTGCCTGGAGTGTCCGACTGGGGAGAGGGCAGTACTTC
V gene: TRBV28; J gene: TRBJ2-7; D gene: -; clone size: -; CDR3 protein: CASSLSGVRYEQYF; CDR3 DNA: TGTGCCAGCAGTTTATCAGGGGTCAGGTACGAGCAGTACTTC
V gene: TRBV18; J gene: TRBJ2-7; D gene: -; clone size: -; CDR3 protein: CASSPYARENEQYF; CDR3 DNA: TGTGCCAGCTCACCATACGCCAGGGAGAATGAGCAGTACTTC
V gene: TRBV2; J gene: TRBJ2-1; D gene: -; clone size: -; CDR3 protein: CASSEARKGREQFF; CDR3 DNA: TGTGCCAGCAGTGAAGCGCGTAAGGGCCGTGAGCAGTTCTTC
V gene: TRBV5-4; J gene: TRBJ2-1; D gene: -; clone size: once; CDR3 protein: CASSRGQLNEQFF; CDR3 DNA: TGTGCCAGCAGCCGCGGACAGCTCAATGAGCAGTTCTTC
V gene: TRBV4-1; J gene: TRBJ2-4; D gene: TRBD1; clone size: many; CDR3 protein: CASSQGQGTKNIQYF; CDR3 DNA: TGCGCCAGCAGCCAGGGACAGGGAACCAAAAACATTCAGTACTTC
V gene: TRBV2; J gene: TRBJ1-1; D gene: TRBD1; clone size: many; CDR3 protein: CASSVSGTGTTEAFF; CDR3 DNA: TGTGCCAGCAGTGTATCCGGGACAGGGACCACTGAAGCTTTCTTT
V gene: TRBV11-3; J gene: TRBJ1-1; D gene: -; clone size: -; CDR3 protein: CASSLGGTTEAFF; CDR3 DNA: TGTGCCAGCAGCTTAGGAGGGACCACTGAAGCTTTCTTT
V gene: TRBV29-1; J gene: TRBJ2-3; D gene: TRBD2; clone size: -; CDR3 protein: CSVGPPGGGTDTQYF; CDR3 DNA: TGCAGCGTTGGACCCCCTGGGGGGGGCACAGATACGCAGTATTTT
V gene: TRBV28; J gene: TRBJ1-1; D gene: -; clone size: -; CDR3 protein: CASSLRGQEAFF; CDR3 DNA: TGTGCCAGCAGTTTAAGAGGACAGGAAGCTTTCTTT
V gene: TRBV18; J gene: TRBJ2-3; D gene: -; clone size: -; CDR3 protein: CASSNRETSTDTQYF; CDR3 DNA: TGTGCCAGCTCAAACAGAGAGACTAGCACAGATACGCAGTATTTT
V gene: TRBV18; J gene: TRBJ2-7; D gene: TRBD1; clone size: few; CDR3 protein: CASSPPGQGRGAYEQYF; CDR3 DNA: TGTGCCAGCTCACCGCCGGGACAGGGACGAGGAGCCTACGAGCAGTACTTC
V gene: TRBV28; J gene: TRBJ1-1; D gene: -; clone size: few; CDR3 protein: CASMYLGAEAFF; CDR3 DNA: TGTGCCAGCATGTACCTAGGGGCTGAAGCTTTCTTT
V gene: TRBV7-9; J gene: TRBJ2-5; D gene: TRBD2; clone size: few; CDR3 protein: CASSDSGSGETQYF; CDR3 DNA: TGTGCCAGCAGCGATAGCGGGAGCGGGGAGACCCAGTACTTC
V gene: TRBV5-1; J gene: TRBJ2-7; D gene: -; clone size: few; CDR3 protein: CASSRDFFYEQYF; CDR3 DNA: TGCGCCAGCAGCCGGGATTTCTTCTACGAGCAGTACTTC
V gene: TRBV4-1; J gene: TRBJ2-1; D gene: TRBD2; clone size: -; CDR3 protein: CASSQAIGGDNEQFF; CDR3 DNA: TGCGCCAGCAGCCAAGCTATTGGGGGGGACAATGAGCAGTTCTTC
V gene: TRBV5-1; J gene: TRBJ2-5; D gene: TRBD1; clone size: -; CDR3 protein: CASSWGQGAQETQYF; CDR3 DNA: TGCGCCAGCAGCTGGGGACAGGGGGCCCAAGAGACCCAGTACTTC
V gene: TRBV28; J gene: TRBJ2-3; D gene: TRBD2; clone size: medium-sized; CDR3 protein: CASRLAGRTDTQYF; CDR3 DNA: TGTGCCAGCAGGCTAGCGGGGCGCACAGATACGCAGTATTTT
V gene: TRBV4-1; J gene: TRBJ2-7; D gene: -; clone size: -; CDR3 protein: CASSQDLDGSYEQYF; CDR3 DNA: TGCGCCAGCAGCCAAGATTTGGACGGATCCTACGAGCAGTACTTC
V gene: TRBV30; J gene: TRBJ1-6; D gene: TRBD1; clone size: few; CDR3 protein: CAWRTPGGGSPLHF; CDR3 DNA: TGTGCCTGGAGGACGCCAGGGGGCGGATCACCCCTCCACTTT
V gene: TRBV29-1; J gene: TRBJ2-1; D gene: TRBD2; clone size: -; CDR3 protein: CSVGLADYNEQFF; CDR3 DNA: TGCAGCGTTGGGCTAGCGGATTACAATGAGCAGTTCTTC
V gene: TRBV30; J gene: TRBJ2-1; D gene: -; clone size: -; CDR3 protein: CAWSPSSSYNEQFF; CDR3 DNA: TGTGCCTGGAGTCCATCCAGCTCCTACAATGAGCAGTTCTTC
V gene: TRBV6-5; J gene: TRBJ2-1; D gene: -; clone size: -; CDR3 protein: CASLRVLYNEQFF; CDR3 DNA: TGTGCCAGCTTACGGGTACTATACAATGAGCAGTTCTTC
V gene: TRBV9; J gene: TRBJ2-1; D gene: TRBD2; clone size: few; CDR3 protein: CASSSSSTSGKQFF; CDR3 DNA: TGTGCCAGCAGCTCCTCCTCGACTAGCGGTAAGCAGTTCTTC
V gene: TRBV11-2; J gene: TRBJ2-2; D gene: TRBD2; clone size: few; CDR3 protein: CASSARGAGGGTGELFF; CDR3 DNA: TGTGCCAGCAGCGCGCGGGGAGCGGGGGGTGGCACCGGGGAGCTGTTTTTT
V gene: TRBV7-2; J gene: TRBJ2-3; D gene: -; clone size: many; CDR3 protein: CASSFSGRAADTQYF; CDR3 DNA: TGTGCCAGCAGCTTTAGTGGCAGGGCCGCAGATACGCAGTATTTT
V gene: TRBV7-2; J gene: TRBJ2-7; D gene: -; clone size: few; CDR3 protein: CASSLSAWASYEQYF; CDR3 DNA: TGTGCCAGCAGCTTAAGCGCTTGGGCATCCTACGAGCAGTACTTC